This is a list of T cell receptor beta chains from one sample in a study of early T cells in non-severe SARS-CoV-2 infection. TCRdb used MiXCR to reprocess the 5' RACE reads, holding one entry per CDR3 protein. The sample yields tens of thousands of distinct CDR3 sequences, under 8% seen once. The material sequenced was whole blood. The receptors were gathered from an adult who was a healthcare worker with PCR-confirmed SARS-CoV-2 infection or an uninfected control (not recorded which). Each CDR3 is given with its conserved first and last residue. Fields, in order: CDR3 DNA, CDR3 protein, V gene, D gene, clone size, J gene, CDR3 length. A D gene is named only where the DNA matches it firmly. The listing skips clone size in some rows; elsewhere it reads once, few, many or a size class.

cdr3_nt: TGTGCCAGCAGCCGTTACTCTAGTAAGGTTGGTAGGCATGAGCAGTTCTTC
cdr3_aa: CASSRYSSKVGRHEQFF
v_call: TRBV3-1
d_call: -
clone_size: many
j_call: TRBJ2-1
cdr3_length: 17

cdr3_nt: TGTGCCAGCGGGCGGCTACACCAAGAGACCCAGTACTTC
cdr3_aa: CASGRLHQETQYF
v_call: TRBV28
d_call: -
clone_size: -
j_call: TRBJ2-5
cdr3_length: 13

cdr3_nt: TGTGCCAGCAGCAGCGGAGGGAATAACGGCTACACCTTC
cdr3_aa: CASSSGGNNGYTF
v_call: TRBV9
d_call: -
clone_size: many
j_call: TRBJ1-2
cdr3_length: 13

cdr3_nt: TGTGCCAGCAGCTTAGCGCAGGGGTCTGGGGCCAACGTCCTGACTTTC
cdr3_aa: CASSLAQGSGANVLTF
v_call: TRBV7-6
d_call: -
clone_size: few
j_call: TRBJ2-6
cdr3_length: 16

cdr3_nt: TGTGCCAGCAGCCACACAGCTAGCGGGAGTATCAATGAGCAGTTCTTC
cdr3_aa: CASSHTASGSINEQFF
v_call: TRBV7-8
d_call: TRBD2
clone_size: many
j_call: TRBJ2-1
cdr3_length: 16

cdr3_nt: TGCGCCAGCAGCTTGTGGCTAAAGACAGGCACAGATACGCAGTATTTT
cdr3_aa: CASSLWLKTGTDTQYF
v_call: TRBV5-1
d_call: -
clone_size: many
j_call: TRBJ2-3
cdr3_length: 16

cdr3_nt: TGTGCCAGCAGCCGGGGGTCGAGGCAGTACTTC
cdr3_aa: CASSRGSRQYF
v_call: TRBV7-9
d_call: -
clone_size: many
j_call: TRBJ2-7
cdr3_length: 11

cdr3_nt: TGTGCCAGCAGCCATCGCGGGGGACTAGCGGCTTTCCAAGAGACCCAGTACTTC
cdr3_aa: CASSHRGGLAAFQETQYF
v_call: TRBV11-2
d_call: TRBD2
clone_size: few
j_call: TRBJ2-5
cdr3_length: 18

cdr3_nt: TGTGCCTGGAGTGTAGCGGGGGTAGCTTTCTTT
cdr3_aa: CAWSVAGVAFF
v_call: TRBV30
d_call: -
clone_size: many
j_call: TRBJ1-1
cdr3_length: 11

cdr3_nt: TGTGCCTGCGAACGAGGAATAGGATCACCCCTCCACTTT
cdr3_aa: CACERGIGSPLHF
v_call: TRBV30
d_call: -
clone_size: many
j_call: TRBJ1-6
cdr3_length: 13

cdr3_nt: TGTGCCAGCAGCCACAACACTGAAGCTTTCTTT
cdr3_aa: CASSHNTEAFF
v_call: TRBV14
d_call: -
clone_size: few
j_call: TRBJ1-1
cdr3_length: 11

cdr3_nt: TGTGCCAGCAGTTATGGGGGGACAGGGTCGCCGAATGAGCAGTTCTTC
cdr3_aa: CASSYGGTGSPNEQFF
v_call: TRBV6-5
d_call: TRBD1
clone_size: many
j_call: TRBJ2-1
cdr3_length: 16

cdr3_nt: TGTGCCAGCAGCGTAGATGGTGGGGGCTACGAGCAGTACTTC
cdr3_aa: CASSVDGGGYEQYF
v_call: TRBV9
d_call: -
clone_size: many
j_call: TRBJ2-7
cdr3_length: 14

cdr3_nt: TGTGCCAGCAGTAAGACAGCTGAGAACACTGAAGCTTTCTTT
cdr3_aa: CASSKTAENTEAFF
v_call: TRBV12-3/TRBV12-4
d_call: -
clone_size: many
j_call: TRBJ1-1
cdr3_length: 14

cdr3_nt: TGCGCCAGCAGCCAAGAAAAGGGGGCGGACGAGCAGTACTTC
cdr3_aa: CASSQEKGADEQYF
v_call: TRBV4-1
d_call: TRBD1
clone_size: many
j_call: TRBJ2-7
cdr3_length: 14

cdr3_nt: TGTGCCAGCAGTTACGCATCGTCCTTCAGCGGGAGGCAAGAGACCCAGTACTTC
cdr3_aa: CASSYASSFSGRQETQYF
v_call: TRBV6-2/TRBV6-3
d_call: TRBD2
clone_size: -
j_call: TRBJ2-5
cdr3_length: 18

cdr3_nt: TGCGGGGCTTTGGGCTCGGGAAAACTGTTTTTT
cdr3_aa: CGALGSGKLFF
v_call: TRBV29-1
d_call: -
clone_size: many
j_call: TRBJ1-4
cdr3_length: 11

cdr3_nt: TGTGCCACCAGCCGGCGTGGTCCCTACGAGCAGTACTTC
cdr3_aa: CATSRRGPYEQYF
v_call: TRBV15
d_call: -
clone_size: -
j_call: TRBJ2-7
cdr3_length: 13

cdr3_nt: TGTGCCAGCAGCTTTGGGGCCAACGTCCTGACTTTC
cdr3_aa: CASSFGANVLTF
v_call: TRBV7-9
d_call: -
clone_size: many
j_call: TRBJ2-6
cdr3_length: 12

cdr3_nt: TGTGCCAGCAGTTACGGCGGAGCGCAGCCCCAGCATTTT
cdr3_aa: CASSYGGAQPQHF
v_call: TRBV6-5
d_call: -
clone_size: -
j_call: TRBJ1-5
cdr3_length: 13

cdr3_nt: TGCGCCAGCAAACCGTCAGATCGTCAAAAGGGGACCCAGTACTTC
cdr3_aa: CASKPSDRQKGTQYF
v_call: TRBV5-1
d_call: -
clone_size: many
j_call: TRBJ2-5
cdr3_length: 15

cdr3_nt: TGTGCCAGCAGTTCATTCCTACTAGGGGGCCCCTACAATGAGCAGTTCTTC
cdr3_aa: CASSSFLLGGPYNEQFF
v_call: TRBV27
d_call: TRBD1
clone_size: many
j_call: TRBJ2-1
cdr3_length: 17

cdr3_nt: TGTGCCAGCAGCGTCGCTCCATCCCAGGGAAAAGGAAACACCATATATTTT
cdr3_aa: CASSVAPSQGKGNTIYF
v_call: TRBV9
d_call: -
clone_size: few
j_call: TRBJ1-3
cdr3_length: 17

cdr3_nt: TGCGCCAGCAGCTCGGGACCTATAGGGGAGACCCAGTACTTC
cdr3_aa: CASSSGPIGETQYF
v_call: TRBV5-1
d_call: -
clone_size: -
j_call: TRBJ2-5
cdr3_length: 14

cdr3_nt: TGTGCCAGCAGTTTCGGGGACACCGGGGAGCTGTTTTTT
cdr3_aa: CASSFGDTGELFF
v_call: TRBV12-3/TRBV12-4
d_call: -
clone_size: few
j_call: TRBJ2-2
cdr3_length: 13

cdr3_nt: TGTGCCAGCGCGGGGGTTGGTGAAAAACTGTTTTTT
cdr3_aa: CASAGVGEKLFF
v_call: TRBV28
d_call: -
clone_size: few
j_call: TRBJ1-4
cdr3_length: 12

cdr3_nt: TGTGCCAGCGGCGGGAACAGGCGCGAGCAGTACTTC
cdr3_aa: CASGGNRREQYF
v_call: TRBV12-3/TRBV12-4
d_call: -
clone_size: many
j_call: TRBJ2-7
cdr3_length: 12

cdr3_nt: TGCAGTGCACGGGACCCTGCCGTCCTGACTTTC
cdr3_aa: CSARDPAVLTF
v_call: TRBV20-1
d_call: -
clone_size: many
j_call: TRBJ2-6
cdr3_length: 11

cdr3_nt: TGTGCCACCAGCAGAGGGCTAGCGGGAGGGCGAAGCTCCTACGAGCAGTACTTC
cdr3_aa: CATSRGLAGGRSSYEQYF
v_call: TRBV15
d_call: TRBD2
clone_size: -
j_call: TRBJ2-7
cdr3_length: 18

cdr3_nt: TGTGCCAGTGTCCCTCAAGAGACCCAGTACTTC
cdr3_aa: CASVPQETQYF
v_call: TRBV19
d_call: -
clone_size: -
j_call: TRBJ2-5
cdr3_length: 11

cdr3_nt: TGTGCCAGCAGTTCAAACTACGTCCTGAGGAGTGAGCAGTTCTTC
cdr3_aa: CASSSNYVLRSEQFF
v_call: TRBV6-2/TRBV6-3
d_call: -
clone_size: many
j_call: TRBJ2-1
cdr3_length: 15

cdr3_nt: TGTGCCAGCAGCCGGGCCGGGGAGCTGTTTTTT
cdr3_aa: CASSRAGELFF
v_call: TRBV11-2
d_call: -
clone_size: many
j_call: TRBJ2-2
cdr3_length: 11

cdr3_nt: TGTGCCAGCAGCCCCGTTGGGGGAACTAACTATGGCTACACCTTC
cdr3_aa: CASSPVGGTNYGYTF
v_call: TRBV14
d_call: -
clone_size: many
j_call: TRBJ1-2
cdr3_length: 15

cdr3_nt: TGTGCCAGCAGTTTCCGGGTCTACGAGCAGTACTTC
cdr3_aa: CASSFRVYEQYF
v_call: TRBV28
d_call: -
clone_size: few
j_call: TRBJ2-7
cdr3_length: 12

cdr3_nt: TGTGCCAGCTGCCTAGCGGGAGTAGTCGAGCAGTACTTC
cdr3_aa: CASCLAGVVEQYF
v_call: TRBV2
d_call: TRBD2
clone_size: few
j_call: TRBJ2-7
cdr3_length: 13

cdr3_nt: TGTGCCAGCAGCTTTCTGAGCGGGAACTCAGATACGCAGTATTTT
cdr3_aa: CASSFLSGNSDTQYF
v_call: TRBV7-9
d_call: TRBD2
clone_size: many
j_call: TRBJ2-3
cdr3_length: 15

cdr3_nt: TGTGCCAGCAGCTTAGCTGCCTCTGGAAACACCATATATTTT
cdr3_aa: CASSLAASGNTIYF
v_call: TRBV13
d_call: -
clone_size: many
j_call: TRBJ1-3
cdr3_length: 14

cdr3_nt: TGCAGTGCCAGAACGGGGACGAACACCGGGGAGCTGTTTTTT
cdr3_aa: CSARTGTNTGELFF
v_call: TRBV20-1
d_call: -
clone_size: once
j_call: TRBJ2-2
cdr3_length: 14

cdr3_nt: TGCGCCAGCAGCTTGGGGGACGGCCTCAACTATGGCTACACCTTC
cdr3_aa: CASSLGDGLNYGYTF
v_call: TRBV5-1
d_call: -
clone_size: -
j_call: TRBJ1-2
cdr3_length: 15

cdr3_nt: TGCAGTGCTAGAGACCCTAGCGGAGGGGGGGCCTACGAGCAGTACTTC
cdr3_aa: CSARDPSGGGAYEQYF
v_call: TRBV20-1
d_call: -
clone_size: -
j_call: TRBJ2-7
cdr3_length: 16

cdr3_nt: TGCGCCAGCAGTGGGGCCAGCACAGATACGCAGTATTTT
cdr3_aa: CASSGASTDTQYF
v_call: TRBV10-1
d_call: -
clone_size: -
j_call: TRBJ2-3
cdr3_length: 13

cdr3_nt: TGTGCCAGCAGGAGACCTACCGGGGAGCTGTTTTTT
cdr3_aa: CASRRPTGELFF
v_call: TRBV28
d_call: -
clone_size: few
j_call: TRBJ2-2
cdr3_length: 12

cdr3_nt: TGTGCCAGCAGCTTAGAGGCTAGCGGGAGGAGTGAGCAGTACTTC
cdr3_aa: CASSLEASGRSEQYF
v_call: TRBV7-3
d_call: TRBD2
clone_size: medium-sized
j_call: TRBJ2-7
cdr3_length: 15

cdr3_nt: TGTGCCTGGAGTGTACGAGGACACTTGGCCATCTACGAGCAGTACTTC
cdr3_aa: CAWSVRGHLAIYEQYF
v_call: TRBV30
d_call: -
clone_size: many
j_call: TRBJ2-7
cdr3_length: 16

cdr3_nt: TGTGCCAGCTCACCGCAGGGCACTGAAGCTTTCTTT
cdr3_aa: CASSPQGTEAFF
v_call: TRBV18
d_call: -
clone_size: few
j_call: TRBJ1-1
cdr3_length: 12

cdr3_nt: TGTGCCAGCTCACCACCGGGGTCAGAGACCCAGTACTTC
cdr3_aa: CASSPPGSETQYF
v_call: TRBV18
d_call: -
clone_size: many
j_call: TRBJ2-5
cdr3_length: 13

cdr3_nt: TGTGCCAGCAGTTCTAGCGGGAGGGCCAACGGTGAGCAGTTCTTC
cdr3_aa: CASSSSGRANGEQFF
v_call: TRBV12-3/TRBV12-4
d_call: TRBD2
clone_size: many
j_call: TRBJ2-1
cdr3_length: 15

cdr3_nt: TGTGCCAGCAGTAGACAAGCCTACGAGCAGTACTTC
cdr3_aa: CASSRQAYEQYF
v_call: TRBV25-1
d_call: -
clone_size: many
j_call: TRBJ2-7
cdr3_length: 12

cdr3_nt: TGTGCCAGCAGCTTAGCAACAGGGACCGAGCAGTACTTC
cdr3_aa: CASSLATGTEQYF
v_call: TRBV7-9
d_call: -
clone_size: -
j_call: TRBJ2-7
cdr3_length: 13

cdr3_nt: TGCAGTGCTAAAAGGCTGAGGAGCTCCTACGAGCAGTACTTC
cdr3_aa: CSAKRLRSSYEQYF
v_call: TRBV20-1
d_call: -
clone_size: few
j_call: TRBJ2-7
cdr3_length: 14

cdr3_nt: TGTGCCAGCTCACCACCCAGGGGAGGGGGCAATGAGCAGTTCTTC
cdr3_aa: CASSPPRGGGNEQFF
v_call: TRBV18
d_call: -
clone_size: -
j_call: TRBJ2-1
cdr3_length: 15

cdr3_nt: TGCGCCAGCAGCTCCAAGACTAGCGGGCTTTCCAATGAGCAGTTCTTC
cdr3_aa: CASSSKTSGLSNEQFF
v_call: TRBV5-1
d_call: TRBD2
clone_size: few
j_call: TRBJ2-1
cdr3_length: 16

cdr3_nt: TGTGCCAGCAGCCCCGGGACTAGCAGGACAGATACGCAGTATTTT
cdr3_aa: CASSPGTSRTDTQYF
v_call: TRBV7-3
d_call: TRBD2
clone_size: -
j_call: TRBJ2-3
cdr3_length: 15

cdr3_nt: TGTGCCAGCTCACCCGGAGGGGGCTACTATGGCTACACCTTC
cdr3_aa: CASSPGGGYYGYTF
v_call: TRBV18
d_call: TRBD1
clone_size: few
j_call: TRBJ1-2
cdr3_length: 14

cdr3_nt: TGTGCCAGCAGCCAGGTACTAGGGTTCCATGAGCAGTTCTTC
cdr3_aa: CASSQVLGFHEQFF
v_call: TRBV5-5
d_call: -
clone_size: -
j_call: TRBJ2-1
cdr3_length: 14

cdr3_nt: TGCGCCAGCAGCCATGGACGGGACAATCAAGCTTTCTTT
cdr3_aa: CASSHGRDNQAFF
v_call: TRBV4-1
d_call: -
clone_size: many
j_call: TRBJ1-1
cdr3_length: 13

cdr3_nt: TGTGCCAGCAGTCCGGACGACACCGGGGAGCTGTTTTTT
cdr3_aa: CASSPDDTGELFF
v_call: TRBV12-3/TRBV12-4
d_call: -
clone_size: many
j_call: TRBJ2-2
cdr3_length: 13